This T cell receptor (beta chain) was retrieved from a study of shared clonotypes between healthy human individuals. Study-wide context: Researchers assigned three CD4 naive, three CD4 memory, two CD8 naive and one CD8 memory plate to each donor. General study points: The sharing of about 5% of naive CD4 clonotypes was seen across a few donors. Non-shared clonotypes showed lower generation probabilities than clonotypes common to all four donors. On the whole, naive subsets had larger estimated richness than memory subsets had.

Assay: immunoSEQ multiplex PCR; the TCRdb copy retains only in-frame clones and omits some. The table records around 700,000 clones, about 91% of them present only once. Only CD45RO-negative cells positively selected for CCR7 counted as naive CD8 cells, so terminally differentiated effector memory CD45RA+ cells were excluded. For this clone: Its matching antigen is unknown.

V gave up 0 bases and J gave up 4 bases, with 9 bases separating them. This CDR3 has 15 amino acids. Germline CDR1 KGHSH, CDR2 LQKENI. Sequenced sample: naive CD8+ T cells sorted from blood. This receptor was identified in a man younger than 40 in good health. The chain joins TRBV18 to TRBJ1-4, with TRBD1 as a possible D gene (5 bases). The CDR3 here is CASSPPGPSNEKLFF. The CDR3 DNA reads TGTGCCAGCTCACCACCGGGACCGAGTAATGAAAAACTGTTTTTT.